This T cell receptor (beta chain) is from a study of radiotherapy plus CTLA-4 blockade in lung cancer. Whole-study context: Roughly a sixth of enrolled patients responded objectively, and roughly 30% had disease control.

Findings and caveats of the study: Reports identified early blood T cell clone dynamics, with interferon-beta, as the best response predictor. After radiotherapy and ipilimumab, tumor-derived clones expanded in peripheral blood.

Enrolled patients, whose metastatic non-small-cell lung cancer was chemo-refractory, received focal radiation plus CTLA-4 blockade with ipilimumab. Germline lookup yields CDR1 KGHSH and CDR2 LQKENI. V lost 5 bases to trimming and J lost 4 bases; unmatched junction nucleotides: 6. CDR3 length equals 15 residues. About this clone: Its matching antigen is unknown.

Profiled with immunoSEQ multiplex PCR; TCRdb holds only in-frame clones, not every one. There are some 100,000 clones in the sample; over 75% occur only once, and about 15% lies in the top ten. This sample comprised peripheral blood, obtained from a patient treated with radiotherapy plus ipilimumab. This sequence joins TRBV18 and TRBJ2-3; 10 bases are shared with TRBD2. The sequence was obtained from a human donor with non-small cell lung cancer that progressed on radiotherapy plus ipilimumab. As DNA, the CDR3 is TGTGCCAGCTCAAACACCGGGACTAGCGCAGATACGCAGTATTTT. This translates into CASSNTGTSADTQYF.